This TCR beta chain was retrieved from a study of regulatory T cells in long-lasting Graves disease. V trimming: 6 bases; J trimming: 6 bases; junction bases outside the gene matches: 4. Germline CDR1 and CDR2: MDHEN and SYDVKM. The CDR3 covers 13 residues. In building TCR beta libraries, iRepertoire HTBI primers were used together with Arm-PCR of CDR3 regions. Each CDR3 protein gets one entry after TCRdb re-called the multiplex PCR reads with MiXCR. This sample carries over 250,000 distinct CDR3 sequences, roughly a fifth of them seen once, and the ten largest clones take more than 55%. This clonotype was detected many times. Time point described: persistent/refractory GD, antithyroid drugs over 5 years with positive TRAb. Extracted PBMC RNA gave rise to the TCR library.

The rearrangement uses TRBV28 and TRBJ2-7; 11 bases match TRBD2. The input for sequencing was peripheral blood mononuclear cells (PBMCs), taken when the disease was refractory, from a patient treated with antithyroid drugs. The TCR was taken from a female donor with Graves disease. The CDR3 sequence is CASRLAGVGEQYF. DNA of the CDR3: TGTGCCAGCAGACTAGCGGGAGTGGGCGAGCAGTACTTC.